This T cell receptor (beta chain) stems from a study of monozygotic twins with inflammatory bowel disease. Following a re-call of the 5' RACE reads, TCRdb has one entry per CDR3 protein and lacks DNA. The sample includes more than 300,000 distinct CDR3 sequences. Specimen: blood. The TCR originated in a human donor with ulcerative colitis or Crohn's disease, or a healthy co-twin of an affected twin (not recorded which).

The CDR3 reads CASSSRLDSYNEQFF. This chain links TRBV5-1 with TRBJ2-1; TCRdb outputs TRBD2, but without DNA this stays unchecked. The V gene's germline CDR1 is SGHRS and CDR2 YFSETQ. The CDR3 is made up of 15 amino acids.